The 9 T cell receptor beta chains given below trace back to one sample, sequenced in a study of T-cell memory formation after mild COVID-19. TCRdb reprocessed the 5' RACE reads via MiXCR and lists one record per CDR3 protein. The repertoire has roughly 250,000 distinct CDR3 sequences, about 15% of them found once; the top ten carry about 3.5%. The sequenced sample was PBMCs or a T cell subset sorted from them (not recorded which). The receptors come from a man in his late teens or twenties who had mild COVID-19 (a few samples of this study predate the infection). Cell type and time point are not known.

J is TRBJ1-2 and V is TRBV7-2; 7 nucleotides align to TRBD1. The CDR3 length is 15 residues. CDR1 is SGHTA, CDR2 FQGNSA, per germline. V lost 0 bases to trimming and J lost 8 bases; unmatched junction nucleotides: 9. The CDR3 bases are TGTGCCAGCAGCTTAGCTAAACAGGGGACGGGGGGCTACACCTTC. It specifies CASSLAKQGTGGYTF. Full variable domain (outside the CDR3, taken from reference TRBV7-2 and TRBJ1-2): GAGVSQSPSNKVTEKGKDVELRCDPISGHTALYWYRQSLGQGLEFLIYFQGNSAPDKSGLPSDRFSAERTGGSVSTLTIQRTQQEDSAVYLCASSLAKQGTGGYTFGSGTRLTVV.

This clonotype has more than one count but fewer than ten. The gene calls are TRBV12-3 or TRBV12-4 and TRBJ2-1; D possibly corresponds to TRBD2 (5 bases). The CDR3 has 15 residues. The V gene lost 9 bases and the J gene lost 5 bases, with 20 bases spanning the gap. CDR3 DNA sequence: TGTGCCAGTCGACCCCCCCCGATGGAGGACAATGAGCAGTTCTTC. Amino acid sequence: CASRPPPMEDNEQFF.

The V gene is TRBV7-2, the J gene TRBJ1-1; D may be TRBD1 (5 bases). This CDR3 spans 15 amino acids. V was pared by 0 bases and J by 1 base, with 9 bases between. Germline V CDR1 and CDR2: SGHTA, FQGNSA. CDR3 coding DNA: TGTGCCAGCAGCTTAGCCCCCGGGGGGAACACTGAAGCTTTCTTT. Translation gives CASSLAPGGNTEAFF.

There are a few counts of this clonotype. The chain is built from TRBV6-1 and TRBJ1-5, with TRBD1 as a possible D gene (6 bases). V was cut by 6 bases and J by 3 bases, with 15 bases left in between. Per germline, CDR1 MNHNS and CDR2 SASEGT. CDR3 size: 15 residues. For the CDR3, the DNA is TGTGCCAGCAGGAGAGGGGCAGGGGACAATCAGCCCCAGCATTTT. Its protein is CASRRGAGDNQPQHF.

This clonotype has ten or more counts. CDR3 coding DNA: TGTGCCAGCAGCTTAGCCAGGGTTAATGAGCAGTTCTTC. Translated, it gives CASSLARVNEQFF. The chain carries TRBV7-9 and TRBJ2-1, with a tentative D call TRBD1 (5 bases). In germline, CDR1 is SEHNR, CDR2 FQNEAQ (reference sequence). The CDR3 extends over 13 amino acids. V gave up 0 bases and J gave up 7 bases, with 7 bases separating them. Full variable domain (rest looked up from reference TRBV7-9 and TRBJ2-1): DTGVSQNPRHKITKRGQNVTFRCDPISEHNRLYWYRQTLGQGPEFLTYFQNEAQLEKSRLLSDRFSAERPKGSFSTLEIQRTEQGDSAMYLCASSLARVNEQFFGPGTRLTVL.

The V gene is TRBV7-9, the J gene TRBJ1-6, with D uncertain. Germline CDR1 SEHNR, CDR2 FQNEAQ (reference sequence). This CDR3 is 13 amino acids long. V lost 2 bases, J lost 10 bases, and 9 bases lay in between. This CDR3 reads CASSLSASSPLHF. The CDR3, as DNA: TGTGCCAGCAGCTTATCCGCTTCCTCACCCCTCCACTTT. Full variable domain (rest looked up from reference TRBV7-9 and TRBJ1-6): DTGVSQNPRHKITKRGQNVTFRCDPISEHNRLYWYRQTLGQGPEFLTYFQNEAQLEKSRLLSDRFSAERPKGSFSTLEIQRTEQGDSAMYLCASSLSASSPLHFGNGTRLTVT.

The V and J genes are TRBV20-1 and TRBJ2-3, with 11 bases that match TRBD2. The CDR3 has 16 residues. The V and J ends lost 4 bases and 0 bases, in that order; junction bases with no gene match: 6. CDR1 is DFQATT and CDR2 is SNEGSKA in the germline V gene (reference sequence). CDR3 in DNA: TGCAGTGCTATTCCTAGCGGGGGGCTCAGCACAGATACGCAGTATTTT. Protein product: CSAIPSGGLSTDTQYF.

The rearrangement links TRBV19 to TRBJ2-3; tentative D call: TRBD2 (6 bases). The CDR3 has 19 amino acids. Trimming shortened V by 0 bases and J by 4 bases, and 23 bases separated the two germline ends. Per the germline V gene, CDR1 is LNHDA and CDR2 is SQIVND (reference sequence). CDR3 in amino acids: CASSIEGIYVGGVADTQYF. In DNA form, the CDR3 reads TGTGCCAGTAGTATAGAGGGGATCTACGTCGGGGGAGTCGCAGATACGCAGTATTTT.

In this sample, this clonotype turned up a few times. The chain combines TRBV11-2 with TRBJ2-1; TRBD1 might be the D (6 bases). The germline V gene encodes CDR1 SGHAT and CDR2 FQNNGV. V was cut by 4 bases and J by 4 bases, with 14 bases left in between. CDR3 length equals 15 residues. The DNA of the CDR3 is TGTGCCAGCAGCTCAACCCCCGACAGGTACAATGAGCAGTTCTTC. It yields the protein CASSSTPDRYNEQFF.